This T cell receptor beta chain emerged from a study of blood T cell repertoires in COVID-19. Study summary: The United States, Italy and Spain were the sources of the acute and convalescent COVID-19 samples. From T cells, B-cell-depleted T cells, or PBMCs came the material, which was cDNA or gDNA.

Germline CDR1 reads MGHRA; CDR2 reads YSYEKL. This CDR3 is built from 13 residues. V shed 1 base and J 6 bases; nucleotides not matched to a gene: 1. Original data processing: Cell counts per sample came from amplifying reference gene primers. Sequenced by immunoSEQ multiplex PCR; TCRdb stores in-frame clones only, minus some. From that table come the V and J calls and clone size; the DNA was used to work out D and trimming. The sample contains 150,000 to 180,000 clones, approximately 80% of which appear only once. What was sequenced was peripheral blood. The origin of this receptor is a woman aged 45 to 65 with acute or convalescent COVID-19. The rearrangement uses TRBV4-1 and TRBJ1-1; 8 bases align to TRBD1. This CDR3 is CASSQGQGPEAFF. CDR3 in DNA: TGCGCCAGCAGCCAAGGACAGGGGCCTGAAGCTTTCTTT.